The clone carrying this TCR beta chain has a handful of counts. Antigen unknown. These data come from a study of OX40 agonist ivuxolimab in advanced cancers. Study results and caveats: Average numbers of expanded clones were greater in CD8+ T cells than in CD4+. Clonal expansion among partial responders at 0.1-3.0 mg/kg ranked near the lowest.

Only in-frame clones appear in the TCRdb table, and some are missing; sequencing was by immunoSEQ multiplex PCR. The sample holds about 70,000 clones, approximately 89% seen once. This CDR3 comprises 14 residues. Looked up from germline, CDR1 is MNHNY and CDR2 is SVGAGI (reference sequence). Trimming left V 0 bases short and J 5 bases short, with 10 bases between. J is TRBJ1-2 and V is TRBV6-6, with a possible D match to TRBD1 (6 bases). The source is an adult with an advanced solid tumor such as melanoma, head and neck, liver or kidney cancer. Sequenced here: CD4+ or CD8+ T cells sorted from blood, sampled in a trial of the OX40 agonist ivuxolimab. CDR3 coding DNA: TGTGCCAGCAGTTACTCGAGTCAGGGGTATGGCTACACCTTC. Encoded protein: CASSYSSQGYGYTF.